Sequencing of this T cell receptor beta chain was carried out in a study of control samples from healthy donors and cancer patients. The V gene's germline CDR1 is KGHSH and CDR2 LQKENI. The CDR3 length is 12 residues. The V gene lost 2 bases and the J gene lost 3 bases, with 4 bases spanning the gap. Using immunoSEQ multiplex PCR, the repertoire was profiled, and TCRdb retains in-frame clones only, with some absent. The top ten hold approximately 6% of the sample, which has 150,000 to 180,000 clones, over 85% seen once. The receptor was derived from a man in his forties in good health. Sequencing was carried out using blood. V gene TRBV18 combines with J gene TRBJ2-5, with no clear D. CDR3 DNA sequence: TGTGCCAGCTCACCAGGGAAAGAGACCCAGTACTTC. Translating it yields CASSPGKETQYF. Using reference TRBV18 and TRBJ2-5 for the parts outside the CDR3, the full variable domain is NAGVMQNPRHLVRRRGQEARLRCSPMKGHSHVYWYRQLPEEGLKFMVYLQKENIIDESGMPKERFSAEFPKEGPSILRIQQVVRGDSAAYFCASSPGKETQYFGPGTRLLVL.